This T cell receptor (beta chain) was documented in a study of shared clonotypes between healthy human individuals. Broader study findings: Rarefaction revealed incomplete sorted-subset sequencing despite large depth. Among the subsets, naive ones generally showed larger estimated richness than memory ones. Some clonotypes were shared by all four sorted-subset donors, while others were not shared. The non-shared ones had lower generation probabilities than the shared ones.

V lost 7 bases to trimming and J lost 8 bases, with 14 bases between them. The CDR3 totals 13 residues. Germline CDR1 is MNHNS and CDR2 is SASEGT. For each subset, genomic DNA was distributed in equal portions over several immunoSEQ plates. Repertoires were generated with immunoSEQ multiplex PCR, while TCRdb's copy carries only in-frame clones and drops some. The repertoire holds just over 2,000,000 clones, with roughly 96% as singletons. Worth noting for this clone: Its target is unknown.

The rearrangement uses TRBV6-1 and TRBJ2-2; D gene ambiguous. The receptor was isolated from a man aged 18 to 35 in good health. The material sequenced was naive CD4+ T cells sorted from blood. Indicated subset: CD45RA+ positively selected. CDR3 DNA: TGTGCCAGCACAAGAGAATTCGCTGGGGAGCTGTTTTTT. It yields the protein CASTREFAGELFF.